The present T cell receptor beta chain was sequenced within a study of T cell repertoires in cytomegalovirus infection. The CDR3 runs to 14 residues. Germline V CDR1 and CDR2: SGHVS, FQNEAQ. V dropped 5 bases and J dropped 7; count of bases not matched to a gene: 10. MiXCR was run by TCRdb on the reads, yielding one entry per CDR3 protein. There are about 150,000 distinct CDR3 sequences in the sample; 15% to 20% occur only once, and roughly a sixth lies in the top ten. The TCR comes from a human donor in good health (CMV status not recorded). Some clones in this sample may be carry-over from other donors' samples. The sample comprised CD8+ T cells from PBMCs. The chain has TRBV7-8 and TRBJ2-5; 7 bases agree with TRBD1. For the CDR3, the DNA is TGTGCCAGCAGCGCCCGACAGGGTACAGGGACCCAGTACTTC. This translates into CASSARQGTGTQYF.